These 9 T cell receptor beta chains share one sample of origin, sequenced in a study of T-cell reconstitution after alpha-beta-depleted transplantation in children. This sample's TCRbeta library carried unique molecular identifier barcodes. A single record per CDR3 protein comes from TCRdb applying MiXCR to the PCR reads. In the table there are about 110,000 distinct CDR3 sequences, 20% to 25% of which are singletons. Material: PBMCs, mostly from graft donor cells, obtained 180 days after TCRalphabeta/CD19-depleted stem cell transplant. These receptors were collected from a male patient aged 2 to 10 who had a stem cell transplant for chronic granulomatous disease, so the T cells may come from the graft donor.

The chain combines TRBV15 with TRBJ2-5, with 9 positions matching TRBD1. V lost 7 bases, J lost 4 bases, and 4 bases stayed unmatched. The CDR3 consists of 13 residues. Germline-derived CDR1 and CDR2 are LNHNV and YYDKDF (reference sequence). The CDR3 sequence is CATKPTGGETQYF. The CDR3 DNA reads as TGTGCCACCAAACCGACAGGGGGAGAGACCCAGTACTTC. Together with reference TRBV15 and TRBJ2-5, the CDR3 gives the full variable domain: DAMVIQNPRYQVTQFGKPVTLSCSQTLNHNVMYWYQQKSSQAPKLLFHYYDKDFNNEADTPDNFQSRRPNTSFCFLDIRSPGLGDTAMYLCATKPTGGETQYFGPGTRLLVL.

The sample holds many counts of this clonotype. This chain links TRBV20-1 with TRBJ2-2; D gene ambiguous. The ends were cut back, 6 bases at V and 4 bases at J, with 9 bases in the middle. The CDR3 extends over 12 amino acids. Germline CDR1 DFQATT, CDR2 SNEGSKA (reference sequence). CDR3 protein: CSAPRGTGELFF. CDR3 sequence (DNA): TGCAGTGCCCCAAGAGGCACCGGGGAGCTGTTTTTT.

The chain recombines TRBV12-3 or TRBV12-4 with TRBJ2-1; the match to TRBD1 covers 10 bases. CDR3 size: 16 residues. Trimming at V came to 1 base and at J to 8 bases, leaving 8 bases not matched to a gene. The CDR3 sequence: CASSLVGPGTGDEQFF. CDR3 sequence (DNA): TGTGCCAGCAGTTTAGTTGGCCCCGGGACAGGGGATGAGCAGTTCTTC.

This clonotype was detected many times. The chain uses TRBV20-1 and TRBJ2-7, with D uncertain. Germline loops: CDR1 DFQATT, CDR2 SNEGSKA (reference sequence). The CDR3 totals 14 residues. Trimming took off 0 bases at V and 3 bases at J, with 12 bases between the two ends. This chain's CDR3 is CSARDGLGSYEQYF. The CDR3 nucleotides read TGCAGTGCTAGAGATGGCCTCGGCAGCTACGAGCAGTACTTC.

This clonotype has at least ten counts. V and J are TRBV5-5 and TRBJ2-3; TRBD2 matches at 12 bases. V was pared by 4 bases and J by 0 bases, with 3 bases of the junction left unmatched. Per the germline V gene, CDR1 is SGHKS and CDR2 is YYEKEE (reference sequence). This CDR3 spans 16 amino acids. The CDR3 reads CASSMGTSGSTDTQYF. The CDR3, as DNA: TGTGCCAGCAGCATGGGGACTAGCGGGAGCACAGATACGCAGTATTTT.

The chain is built from TRBV5-4 and TRBJ1-4; D is possibly TRBD1 (5 bases). Germline CDR1 and CDR2: SGHNT and YYREEE (reference sequence). V gave up 0 bases and J gave up 8 bases, with 11 bases separating them. The CDR3 is 14 residues long. CDR3 region: CASSLGQGGEKLFF. The DNA for the CDR3 is TGTGCCAGCAGCTTGGGTCAGGGCGGCGAAAAACTGTTTTTT. The whole variable domain, remainder taken from reference TRBV5-4 and TRBJ1-4, is ETGVTQSPTHLIKTRGQQVTLRCSSQSGHNTVSWYQQALGQGPQFIFQYYREEENGRGNFPPRFSGLQFPNYSSELNVNALELDDSALYLCASSLGQGGEKLFFGSGTQLSVL.

This clonotype showed up many times. The chain uses TRBV20-1 and TRBJ2-1; D is unresolved. The CDR3 is 11 residues long. V was clipped by 3 bases and J by 9 bases, with 9 bases between them. Germline loops: CDR1 DFQATT, CDR2 SNEGSKA (reference sequence). In nucleotides, the CDR3 is TGCAGTGCTAGGCTAGACCCTGAGCAGTTCTTC. Protein sequence: CSARLDPEQFF.

In this sample, this clonotype turned up many times. The J gene is TRBJ2-3, the V gene TRBV10-1; no clear D gene. Germline values: CDR1 WNHNN, CDR2 SYGVQD (reference sequence). V was cut by 2 bases and J by 2 bases, with 8 bases left in between. The CDR3 is made up of 14 amino acids. As DNA, the CDR3 is TGCGCCAGCAGTGAGGCCCTATCCACAGATACGCAGTATTTT. As protein: CASSEALSTDTQYF.

The chain is built from TRBV9 and TRBJ2-7, with TRBD1 matching 7 bases. V shed 0 bases and J 2 bases; nucleotides not matched to a gene: 8. Germline loops: CDR1 SGDLS, CDR2 YYNGEE. The CDR3 contains 16 residues. CDR3 in DNA: TGTGCCAGCAGCGTAGGAAAACAGGGGATAGCCTACGAGCAGTACTTC. This encodes CASSVGKQGIAYEQYF.